This is a list of T cell receptor beta chains from one sample in a study of T-cell reconstitution after alpha-beta-depleted transplantation in children. TCRdb reprocessed the PCR reads via MiXCR and lists one record per CDR3 protein. The sample holds around 490,000 distinct CDR3 sequences, over 10% seen once. The starting material was PBMCs, mostly from graft donor cells, obtained 180 days after TCRalphabeta/CD19-depleted stem cell transplant. All receptors come from a female patient aged 2-15 years who had a stem cell transplant for aplastic anemia, so the T cells may come from the graft donor. CDR3s include the opening cysteine and the closing phenylalanine or tryptophan. A D gene is named only where the DNA matches it firmly.

D gene,V gene,J gene,CDR3 protein
NA,TRBV6-1,TRBJ1-2,CASSPGGIDYGYTF
TRBD1,TRBV12-3/TRBV12-4,TRBJ2-5,CASSLSDRVETQYF
TRBD2,TRBV29-1,TRBJ2-7,CSVEGGAGGPIEQYF
NA,TRBV20-1,TRBJ2-7,CSAWVSYEQYF
TRBD1,TRBV29-1,TRBJ1-4,CSVRQGLNEKLFF
NA,TRBV14,TRBJ1-1,CASSHPRTATEAFF
TRBD1,TRBV28,TRBJ1-2,CATSEGALFGYTF
NA,TRBV20-1,TRBJ1-2,CSARAPDYGYTF
NA,TRBV20-1,TRBJ2-2,CSAASWRINTGELFF
NA,TRBV4-2,TRBJ2-7,CASSPPGGLSYEQYF
NA,TRBV25-1,TRBJ1-3,CATRGQLSSGNTIYF
TRBD2,TRBV6-2/TRBV6-3,TRBJ2-7,CAGRASGSGYEQYF
NA,TRBV29-1,TRBJ1-2,CSVPGPRVDYGYTF
TRBD2,TRBV7-8,TRBJ2-1,CASSFAGLAGRVYNEQFF
NA,TRBV7-8,TRBJ1-5,CASSFGTLPQHF
NA,TRBV24-1,TRBJ2-2,CATSDRSLMNTGELFF
TRBD2,TRBV7-6,TRBJ2-7,CASSLVGTSDYEQYF
NA,TRBV20-1,TRBJ2-1,CSAKDFYNEQFF
NA,TRBV28,TRBJ2-3,CASSSGGWREVTDTQYF
TRBD1,TRBV2,TRBJ2-1,CATTSGQGIDEQFF
NA,TRBV5-1,TRBJ1-1,CASSTTTKNTEAFF
NA,TRBV12-3/TRBV12-4,TRBJ2-2,CAGRRGSTNTGELFF
NA,TRBV28,TRBJ2-1,CASSSQGARSGSNEQFF
TRBD1,TRBV7-8,TRBJ1-4,CASSLDPDRNEKLFF
TRBD1,TRBV12-3/TRBV12-4,TRBJ1-6,CASSLATLGQENSPLHF
TRBD1,TRBV29-1,TRBJ2-4,CSVTGRDRQLAKNIQYF
TRBD1,TRBV5-1,TRBJ2-5,CASSLVTGTRVTQYF
NA,TRBV12-3/TRBV12-4,TRBJ2-1,CASSSGRGMWNEQFF
NA,TRBV7-9,TRBJ1-2,CASSSKTENDFVYGYTF
TRBD2,TRBV5-4,TRBJ2-5,CASSLALTLSGRRQETQYF
NA,TRBV29-1,TRBJ1-1,CSVERGGLNTEAFF
TRBD2,TRBV20-1,TRBJ2-3,CSALADTDTQYF
TRBD2,TRBV3-1,TRBJ2-7,CASSPTLGGAVAYEQYF
TRBD1,TRBV28,TRBJ2-3,CASSQGARGDTQYF
NA,TRBV5-1,TRBJ2-7,CASSPDEQYF
NA,TRBV5-1,TRBJ1-2,CASSTDRDTLLYGYTF
TRBD2,TRBV20-1,TRBJ2-4,CSARPVLADKAKNIQYF
NA,TRBV29-1,TRBJ1-3,CSARPDNSGNTIYF
TRBD2,TRBV19,TRBJ2-1,CASVSGRSYNEQFF
NA,TRBV20-1,TRBJ1-1,CSASPRRGQVTEAFF
NA,TRBV29-1,TRBJ2-2,CSVGQGRTGELFF
NA,TRBV28,TRBJ1-3,CASSLRQGNTIYF
NA,TRBV12-3/TRBV12-4,TRBJ2-7,CASSSRSEQYF
TRBD1,TRBV6-2/TRBV6-3,TRBJ1-2,CASSYENRGYGYTF
TRBD1,TRBV28,TRBJ2-7,CASRSHSTGEYEQYF
NA,TRBV6-5,TRBJ1-2,CASSYAVLGRGGYGYTF
NA,TRBV24-1,TRBJ2-7,CATSVRASDEQYF
NA,TRBV14,TRBJ2-1,CASSKMAVYNEQFF
NA,TRBV7-9,TRBJ2-1,CASSLNSAGPSYNEQFF
TRBD1,TRBV28,TRBJ2-4,CASRATMGQANIQYF
NA,TRBV6-2/TRBV6-3,TRBJ1-2,CASSYSNPTDYGYTF
NA,TRBV24-1,TRBJ1-2,CATSDFRSGQLYGYTF
TRBD2,TRBV28,TRBJ2-1,CASSLFYSREASGRSQIRFF